This TCR beta chain was observed in a study of siplizumab effects on memory and regulatory T cells. Findings and caveats of the study: Suppressive function of proliferating Tregs from siplizumab cultures was not confirmed. Of the alloreactive clones, only a minor fraction mapped to unstimulated subsets.

As concerns this clone: The antigen remains unidentified.

CDR3 length: 15 residues. The V segment lost 8 bases and the J segment 8 bases; nucleotides outside the gene matches: 15. CDR1 and CDR2 (germline): MNHNS, SASEGT. Sequencing of each sample assayed around 10^5 TCR templates. Data came from immunoSEQ multiplex PCR; TCRdb stores just in-frame clones and leaves some out. Of over 85,000 clones detected, 92% appear once; the ten largest clones hold roughly 1%. J is TRBJ2-1 and V is TRBV6-1, with 7 bases lining up with TRBD2. The sequenced sample was CD4+ T cells sorted from blood. The source is a human donor in good health. CDR3 amino acids: CASEDGREPRHEQFF. The DNA of the CDR3 is TGTGCCAGCGAGGACGGGCGGGAGCCCCGCCATGAGCAGTTCTTC.